This T cell receptor beta chain derives from a study of blood T cell repertoires in COVID-19. For the study at large: Acute and convalescent COVID-19 specimens originated in the United States, Italy and Spain. The analysed material was cDNA or gDNA that came from T cells, B-cell-depleted T cells, or PBMCs.

Only a few counts were recorded for this clone. The CDR3 sequence is 16 residues long. The V and J ends lost 3 bases and 9 bases respectively, with 18 bases between them. Germline CDR1 LGHNA, CDR2 YNFKEQ. Some clones are missing from TCRdb's copy, which holds only in-frame ones; the method was immunoSEQ multiplex PCR. The sample holds about 250,000 clones, 80% to 85% seen once. The sample comprised peripheral blood. The rearrangement uses TRBV4-2 and TRBJ1-6, with D perhaps TRBD1 (5 bases). This TCR was sampled from a man aged 35 to 55 with acute or convalescent COVID-19. Here the CDR3 reads CASSQQGTGFSSPLHF. CDR3 nucleotides: TGTGCCAGCAGCCAGCAAGGAACAGGTTTCAGTTCACCCCTCCACTTT.